The next 20 T cell receptor beta chains were all read from a single sample in a study of spatial heterogeneity in lung cancer. The time point here: blood at routine non-recurrence follow-up after resection. Tumor, nontumor lung or frozen PBMC supplied whole RNA, sequenced without sorting. Each CDR3 protein is one row after TCRdb ran MiXCR on the 5' RACE reads. Of approximately 50,000 distinct CDR3 sequences listed, 6% to 8.5% were seen once; the top ten hold roughly 35%. Sequencing was performed on PBMCs, taken at follow-up. These TCRs come from a female donor with early-stage non-small cell lung cancer.

At least ten counts were recorded for this clonotype. The J gene is TRBJ1-5, the V gene TRBV20-1, with D unclear. With 5 bases removed from V and 6 bases from J, the gap between germline ends came to 17 bases. This CDR3 has 14 residues. Looked up from germline, CDR1 is DFQATT and CDR2 is SNEGSKA (reference sequence). In DNA form, the CDR3 reads TGCAGTGCTCAAATCGGGAGTGGCAGTCAGCCCCAGCATTTT. Translated: CSAQIGSGSQPQHF.

This clonotype has a handful of counts. The gene calls are TRBV2 and TRBJ1-1, with D unclear. CDR1 SNHLY and CDR2 FYNNEI come from the germline V gene. The CDR3 contains 15 residues. Trimming removed 8 bases from V and 6 bases from J, with 22 bases in between. The CDR3 loop is CASLLTASQRSEAFF. The CDR3 DNA is TGTGCCAGCCTTTTAACCGCTTCCCAAAGGTCTGAAGCTTTCTTT.

The table lists this clonotype with many counts. The CDR3 is CASSITGTAAYGYTF. Written as DNA, the CDR3 is TGTGCCAGTAGTATAACCGGGACCGCAGCATATGGCTACACCTTC. The genes are TRBV19 and TRBJ1-2; TRBD1 is a possible D gene (5 bases). The CDR3 totals 15 residues. Germline CDR1 is LNHDA and CDR2 is SQIVND (reference sequence). V was trimmed by 2 bases and J by 5 bases, leaving 15 bases between them.

The chain employs TRBV18 and TRBJ2-7; 8 nucleotides line up with TRBD1. V gave up 6 bases and J gave up 3 bases; unmatched junction bases: 4. This CDR3 has 13 amino acids. Germline CDR1 and CDR2: KGHSH and LQKENI. This chain's CDR3 is CASSIGQGYEQYF. Written as DNA, the CDR3 is TGTGCCAGCTCCATTGGACAGGGCTACGAGCAGTACTTC.

This clonotype appeared many times. The chain employs TRBV12-3 or TRBV12-4 and TRBJ2-3; 8 nucleotides line up with TRBD2. The CDR3 sequence is 14 residues long. The trim removed 6 bases at V and 1 base at J, leaving 3 bases unmatched. The CDR3 bases are TGTGCCAGCAGGCCGGGGGGGGGCACAGATACGCAGTATTTT. Its translation is CASRPGGGTDTQYF.

This clonotype was recorded at least ten times. The rearrangement uses TRBV14 and TRBJ2-3; D possibly corresponds to TRBD2 (6 bases). Trimming left V 4 bases short and J 4 bases short, with 12 bases between. This CDR3 is 14 amino acids long. Germline-derived CDR1 and CDR2 are SGHDN and FVKESK. The CDR3 region has the DNA TGTGCCAGCAGCCGCCCCGGGACTCCAGATACGCAGTATTTT. It is translated as CASSRPGTPDTQYF.

This clonotype was counted many times. The chain joins TRBV27 to TRBJ2-2; D might be TRBD1 (7 bases). The germline CDR1 and CDR2 sequences are MNHEY and SMNVEV (reference sequence). The V and J ends lost 5 bases and 9 bases respectively, with 16 bases between them. The CDR3 runs to 14 residues. The CDR3 DNA reads TGTGCCAGCAGTGATGCAGGGGGGACCCGGGAGCTGTTTTTT. This encodes CASSDAGGTRELFF.

This clonotype appeared a few times. The V and J genes are TRBV11-2 and TRBJ2-1; 11 bases agree with TRBD2. CDR1 is SGHAT and CDR2 is FQNNGV in the germline V gene. CDR3 size: 15 residues. V was clipped by 6 bases and J by 3 bases; unmatched bases: 4. The CDR3 here is CASSPTSGVYNEQFF. The CDR3, as DNA: TGTGCCAGCAGTCCGACTAGCGGGGTCTACAATGAGCAGTTCTTC.

This sequence joins TRBV29-1 and TRBJ1-2; a possible D gene is TRBD1 (6 bases). This CDR3 comprises 14 residues. V was clipped by 1 base and J by 5 bases, with 14 bases between them. Germline-derived CDR1 and CDR2 are SQVTM and ANQGSEA. CDR3 region: CSVEVPTGWYGYTF. The CDR3 nucleotides are TGCAGCGTTGAAGTCCCCACAGGGTGGTATGGCTACACCTTC.

This clonotype has more than one count but fewer than ten. Sequence at one end of the junction differs from germline and may be a read error. V and J are TRBV7-9 and TRBJ1-5; D gene ambiguous. The CDR3 consists of 15 residues. Germline CDR1 SEHNR, CDR2 FQNEAQ (reference sequence). CDR3 sequence (DNA): TGTGCCAACAGCCGCAGTCCCGAGGGCAATCAGCCCCAGCATTTT. It is translated as CANSRSPEGNQPQHF. The full variable domain, completed using reference TRBV7-9 and TRBJ1-5, is DTGVSQNPRHKITKRGQNVTFRCDPISEHNRLYWYRQTLGQGPEFLTYFQNEAQLEKSRLLSDRFSAERPKGSFSTLEIQRTEQGDSAMYLCANSRSPEGNQPQHFGDGTRLSIL.

This clonotype appeared a few times. The chain is built from TRBV20-1 and TRBJ2-3; D is unresolved. CDR1 is DFQATT, CDR2 SNEGSKA, per germline (reference sequence). The CDR3 totals 13 residues. V lost 0 bases to trimming and J lost 1 base, with 5 bases between them. This chain's CDR3 is CSAREVGTDTQYF. The CDR3 DNA follows: TGCAGTGCTAGAGAAGTGGGCACAGATACGCAGTATTTT.

This clonotype was seen many times. This chain links TRBV20-1 with TRBJ2-1; possibly TRBD1 for D (6 bases). V lost 6 bases, J lost 5 bases, and 17 bases lay in between. Germline V CDR1 and CDR2: DFQATT, SNEGSKA (reference sequence). The CDR3 consists of 14 residues. The CDR3 is CSARNRVKDNEQFF. DNA for the CDR3: TGCAGTGCCAGAAACAGGGTGAAAGACAATGAGCAGTTCTTC.

The sample holds many counts of this clonotype. The chain has TRBV9 and TRBJ2-1; 7 bases are a match to TRBD2. The CDR3 length is 15 residues. Germline CDR1 SGDLS, CDR2 YYNGEE. The ends lost 5 bases at V and 2 bases at J; junction bases unmatched: 7. The CDR3 bases are TGTGCCAGCAGTCTCGGGGGGAAGACCTACAATGAGCAGTTCTTC. This translates into CASSLGGKTYNEQFF.

The sample holds many counts of this clonotype. Sequence at one end of the junction differs from germline and may be a read error. V and J are TRBV12-5 and TRBJ2-2; 7 bases are shared with TRBD2. CDR3 length: 13 amino acids. From germline, CDR1 is LGHNT and CDR2 FRNRAP. The CDR3: CASLAVNAGELFF. CDR3 coding DNA: TGTGCTAGTCTAGCGGTGAACGCCGGGGAGCTGTTTTTT.

For the CDR3, the DNA is TGTGCCAGCAGTGAAGCCCCAGGGCCCGGGGAGCTGTTTTTT. It specifies CASSEAPGPGELFF. The J gene is TRBJ2-2, the V gene TRBV6-1; TRBD1 is a possible D gene (5 bases). The germline V and J ends were trimmed by 0 bases and 6 bases, with 8 bases remaining between them. The germline gives CDR1 MNHNS, CDR2 SASEGT. The CDR3 sequence is 14 residues long.

In its sample, this clonotype was seen a few times. The J gene is TRBJ1-1, the V gene TRBV7-9; D is unresolved. V was clipped by 10 bases and J by 8 bases, with 20 bases between them. Germline V gene data show CDR1 as SEHNR and CDR2 as FQNEAQ (reference sequence). The CDR3 spans 13 residues. The CDR3 loop reads CATLNGEMGEAFF. CDR3 bases: TGTGCCACCCTAAATGGGGAAATGGGAGAAGCTTTCTTT.

This clonotype was picked up a small number of times. This sequence joins TRBV5-1 and TRBJ1-2; 8 bases match TRBD1. This CDR3 is 16 amino acids long. Germline trimming cut 0 bases from V and 4 bases from J; bases unmatched to any gene: 8. Germline V gene data show CDR1 as SGHRS and CDR2 as YFSETQ. CDR3 amino acids: CASSLDGADRGYGYTF. In DNA, the CDR3 is TGCGCCAGCAGCTTGGACGGAGCCGACAGGGGCTATGGCTACACCTTC. Full variable domain (remainder filled in from reference TRBV5-1 and TRBJ1-2): KAGVTQTPRYLIKTRGQQVTLSCSPISGHRSVSWYQQTPGQGLQFLFEYFSETQRNKGNFPGRFSGRQFSNSRSEMNVSTLELGDSALYLCASSLDGADRGYGYTFGSGTRLTVV.

This clonotype was detected only a few times. The chain carries TRBV19 and TRBJ2-1; D is unresolved. The CDR3 covers 15 residues. Trimming pared 3 bases from V and 5 bases from J, leaving 14 bases between. Germline values: CDR1 LNHDA, CDR2 SQIVND (reference sequence). The CDR3 spells CASSIGPLENNEQFF. CDR3 nucleotides: TGTGCCAGTAGTATCGGTCCCCTAGAAAACAATGAGCAGTTCTTC.

This clonotype was found many times. J is TRBJ2-5 and V is TRBV4-1, with D uncertain. The ends were cut back, 3 bases at V and 4 bases at J, with 12 bases in the middle. The length of the CDR3 is 14 residues. Germline assignment: CDR1 MGHRA and CDR2 YSYEKL. The CDR3 nucleotides read TGCGCCAGCAGCCAGTCCGGAGCGCGAGAGACCCAGTACTTC. Encoded protein: CASSQSGARETQYF.

This clonotype was recorded many times. This chain links TRBV5-1 with TRBJ1-1; 10 bases line up with TRBD1. Germline CDR1 is SGHRS and CDR2 is YFSETQ. Trimming at V came to 7 bases and at J to 4 bases, leaving 10 bases not matched to a gene. The CDR3 consists of 15 residues. CDR3 bases: TGCGCCAGCTCAGGATGGGGACAGGGGAGCACTGAAGCTTTCTTT. Residues: CASSGWGQGSTEAFF.